The rows below give T cell receptor beta chains drawn from one sample of a study of T cells after yellow fever vaccination. TCRdb re-analysed the 5' RACE reads in MiXCR, keeping a single row per CDR3 protein. Of about 85,000 distinct CDR3 sequences listed, 13% are singletons. The sequencing used CD8+ T cells not binding an NS4B(214-222) dextramer, sorted from PBMCs, collected 20 to 25 days after the first yellow fever vaccination. These TCRs come from a man between 18 and 35 years old who received the YFV17D yellow fever vaccine. Each CDR3 is given with its conserved first and last residue. A D gene is named only where the DNA matches it firmly. Expanded clones get a size class; other rows say once, few or many, or leave the size out.

j_call clone_size v_call d_call cdr3_nt cdr3_aa
TRBJ1-1 many TRBV7-8 TRBD1 TGTGCCAGCAGCTTTACAGGGGGGAACACTGAAGCTTTCTTT CASSFTGGNTEAFF
TRBJ2-7 . TRBV6-5 . TGTGCCAGCAGTTATTCGGTTGGTGCCTACGAGCAGTACTTC CASSYSVGAYEQYF
TRBJ2-3 . TRBV20-1 TRBD1 TGCAGTGCTTACACCGGGACAGGGGTGGGAGGTACGCAGTATTTT CSAYTGTGVGGTQYF
TRBJ2-3 few TRBV12-3/TRBV12-4 . TGTGCCAGCAGTTTACGGCCAGGTCGATCGGATACGCAGTATTTT CASSLRPGRSDTQYF
TRBJ2-7 few TRBV6-5 TRBD1 TGTGCCAGCAGTTACTCCCGGACAGGGAGCAACGAGCAGTACTTC CASSYSRTGSNEQYF
TRBJ1-1 . TRBV10-3 . TGTGCCATCAGTGAGGGGGCTAGCGAAGCTTTCTTT CAISEGASEAFF
TRBJ1-1 . TRBV7-9 . TGTGCCAGCAGCCAATCCCAGGGGCGTAACACTGAAGCTTTCTTT CASSQSQGRNTEAFF
TRBJ2-5 few TRBV6-5 . TGTGCCAGCAGTTACTCAACATATCCTTCCGGGACCCAGTACTTC CASSYSTYPSGTQYF
TRBJ1-5 . TRBV7-2 . TGTGCCAGCAGCTTAGGGCCTAATCAGCCCCAGCATTTT CASSLGPNQPQHF
TRBJ2-7 . TRBV4-2 TRBD1 TGTGCCAGCAGCCAACGACAGGGGGACTCCTACGAGCAGTACTTC CASSQRQGDSYEQYF
TRBJ2-6 many TRBV4-2 . TGTGCCAGCAGCCAAGATACCGGCTCTGGGGCCAACGTCCTGACTTTC CASSQDTGSGANVLTF
TRBJ1-4 . TRBV6-5 . TGTGCCAGCAGTTACTCGTTGGAGACAGAAAAACTGTTTTTT CASSYSLETEKLFF
TRBJ2-1 few TRBV28 . TGTGCCAGCCTGCGGAATATTTTGAGCTCCTACAATGAGCAGTTCTTC CASLRNILSSYNEQFF
TRBJ2-2 few TRBV7-9 . TGTGCCAGCAGCTTCGGTGTAGGGACCGGGGAGCTGTTTTTT CASSFGVGTGELFF
TRBJ2-1 many TRBV6-4 . TGTGCCAGCAGTGAAACAGTAGATTACAATGAGCAGTTCTTC CASSETVDYNEQFF
TRBJ2-5 . TRBV6-1 TRBD2 TGTGCCAGCACCCCTCTAGCGGGGGGGCCGGGAGAGACCCAGTACTTC CASTPLAGGPGETQYF
TRBJ1-2 few TRBV3-1 . TGTGCCAGCCGGGGGGTGGCGGGCTATGGCTACACCTTC CASRGVAGYGYTF
TRBJ2-3 . TRBV11-1 . TGTGCCAGCAGCCCCTTCGGGAATCTCCGGGACTCCAAGACAGATACGCAGTATTTT CASSPFGNLRDSKTDTQYF
TRBJ1-2 few TRBV6-5 . TGTGCCAGCAGCCCCATGGGGGTCTCCTTATCCTATGGCTACACCTTC CASSPMGVSLSYGYTF
TRBJ2-7 . TRBV27 . TGTGCCAGCAGTTTGGGCCCCCGTGTGGGGCAGTACTTC CASSLGPRVGQYF
TRBJ1-1 many TRBV11-2 . TGTGCCAGCAGCATCGGGGGAAACACTGAAGCTTTCTTT CASSIGGNTEAFF
TRBJ1-1 few TRBV29-1 TRBD1 TGCAGCGTTGCGGGACAGGGGACTGAAGCTTTCTTT CSVAGQGTEAFF
TRBJ2-2 few TRBV29-1 . TGCAGCAAACAGGACTCGAACACCGGGGAGCTGTTTTTT CSKQDSNTGELFF
TRBJ2-2 few TRBV27 TRBD2 TGTGCCAGCAGTTTCGGGGCTAGCGGGGGGTTTAGGGAGCTGTTTTTT CASSFGASGGFRELFF
TRBJ1-6 few TRBV4-1 . TGCGCCAGCAGCCAGGCCGGTGGGCAGGAATCACCCCTCCACTTT CASSQAGGQESPLHF
TRBJ2-3 . TRBV10-2 TRBD1 TGCGCCAGCACTAAACCGGGACAGGGCCCCACAGATACGCAGTATTTT CASTKPGQGPTDTQYF
TRBJ2-3 . TRBV7-3 TRBD2 TGTGCCAGCAGCTCGCCCGGAAGCGGGGGGGATACGCAGTATTTT CASSSPGSGGDTQYF
TRBJ2-1 few TRBV10-2 . TGCGCCAGCAGTGCGGCGACCCAAACCCCCGAGCAGTTCTTC CASSAATQTPEQFF
TRBJ2-1 few TRBV15 TRBD2 TGTGCCACCAGCTTGAGGGAGCGGGGGGTTGACAATGAGCAGTTCTTC CATSLRERGVDNEQFF
TRBJ2-6 . TRBV18 . TGTGCCAGCTCACCTCCGTACTTCATCAACGTCCTGACTTTC CASSPPYFINVLTF
TRBJ2-7 . TRBV25-1 . TGTGCCAGCGTATCGGCGAAAAGCTCCTACGAGCAGTACTTC CASVSAKSSYEQYF
TRBJ2-1 many TRBV5-1 . TGCGCCAGCAGCTTGTATGGGGGGCTTATAGATGAGCAGTTCTTC CASSLYGGLIDEQFF
TRBJ2-2 few TRBV9 TRBD1 TGTGCCAGCAGCGTGGGGACAGGGGCGAACACCGGGGAGCTGTTTTTT CASSVGTGANTGELFF